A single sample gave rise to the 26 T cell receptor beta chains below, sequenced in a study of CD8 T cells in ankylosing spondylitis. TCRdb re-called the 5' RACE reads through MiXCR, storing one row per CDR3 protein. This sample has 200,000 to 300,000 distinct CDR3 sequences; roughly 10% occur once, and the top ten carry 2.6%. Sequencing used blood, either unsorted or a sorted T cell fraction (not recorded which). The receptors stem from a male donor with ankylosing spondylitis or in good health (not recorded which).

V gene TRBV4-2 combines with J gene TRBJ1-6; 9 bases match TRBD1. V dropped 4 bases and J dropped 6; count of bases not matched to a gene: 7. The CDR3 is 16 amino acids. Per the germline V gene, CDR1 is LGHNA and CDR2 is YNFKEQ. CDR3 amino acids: CASSLPGQGTNSPLHF. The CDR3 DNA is TGTGCCAGCAGCCTGCCTGGACAGGGGACTAATTCACCCCTCCACTTT.

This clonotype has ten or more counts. CDR3 sequence reads: CASSLIRGVLDTQYF. The CDR3 nucleotides are TGTGCCAGCTCGCTAATCCGGGGCGTTCTAGATACGCAGTATTTT. J is TRBJ2-3 and V is TRBV18, with D possibly called TRBD1 or TRBD2 (5 bases each). Germline loops: CDR1 KGHSH, CDR2 LQKENI. The CDR3 is 15 residues long. V was cut by 6 bases and J by 5 bases, with 18 bases left in between.

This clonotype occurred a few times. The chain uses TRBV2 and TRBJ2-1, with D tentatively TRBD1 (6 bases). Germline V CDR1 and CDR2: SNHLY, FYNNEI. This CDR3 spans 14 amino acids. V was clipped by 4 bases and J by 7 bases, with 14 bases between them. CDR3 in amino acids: CASSGPRGGNEQFF. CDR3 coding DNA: TGTGCCAGCAGTGGCCCTCGAGGGGGAAATGAGCAGTTCTTC.

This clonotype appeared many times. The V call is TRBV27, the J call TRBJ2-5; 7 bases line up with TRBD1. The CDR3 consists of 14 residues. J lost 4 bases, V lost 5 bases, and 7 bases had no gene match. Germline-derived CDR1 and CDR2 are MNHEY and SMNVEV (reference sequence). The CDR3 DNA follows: TGTGCCAGCAGTCCTGGACAGGCAGGAGAGACCCAGTACTTC. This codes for CASSPGQAGETQYF.

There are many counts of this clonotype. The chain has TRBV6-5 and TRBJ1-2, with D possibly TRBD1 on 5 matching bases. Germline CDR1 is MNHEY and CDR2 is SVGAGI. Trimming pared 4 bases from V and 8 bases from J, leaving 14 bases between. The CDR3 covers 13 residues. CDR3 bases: TGTGCCAGCAGTTCTAGGACGGGGCTAGGCTACACCTTC. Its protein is CASSSRTGLGYTF.

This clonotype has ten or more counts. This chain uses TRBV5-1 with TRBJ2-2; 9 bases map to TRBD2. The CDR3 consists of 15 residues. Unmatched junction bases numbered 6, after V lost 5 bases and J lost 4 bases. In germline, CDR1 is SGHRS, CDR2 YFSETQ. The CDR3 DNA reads TGCGCCAGCAGGTTAGCGGGAGTTGGCACCGGGGAGCTGTTTTTT. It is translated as CASRLAGVGTGELFF.

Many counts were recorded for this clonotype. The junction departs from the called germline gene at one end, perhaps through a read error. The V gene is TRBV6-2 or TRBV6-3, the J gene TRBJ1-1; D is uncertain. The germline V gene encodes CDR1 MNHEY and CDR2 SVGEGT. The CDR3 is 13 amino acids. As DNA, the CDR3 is TGTGCCAGCAGCTACTCACCAACCCAAGAAGCTTTCTTT. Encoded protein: CASSYSPTQEAFF.

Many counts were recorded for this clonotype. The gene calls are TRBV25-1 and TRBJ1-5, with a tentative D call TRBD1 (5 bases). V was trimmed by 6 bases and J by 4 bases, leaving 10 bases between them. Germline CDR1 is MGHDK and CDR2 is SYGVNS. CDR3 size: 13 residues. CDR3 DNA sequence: TGTGCCAGCAGCCCCGCAGGGAATCAGCCCCAGCATTTT. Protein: CASSPAGNQPQHF. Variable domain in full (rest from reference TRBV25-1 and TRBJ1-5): EADIYQTPRYLVIGTGKKITLECSQTMGHDKMYWYQQDPGMELHLIHYSYGVNSTEKGDLSSESTVSRIRTEHFPLTLESARPSHTSQYLCASSPAGNQPQHFGDGTRLSIL.

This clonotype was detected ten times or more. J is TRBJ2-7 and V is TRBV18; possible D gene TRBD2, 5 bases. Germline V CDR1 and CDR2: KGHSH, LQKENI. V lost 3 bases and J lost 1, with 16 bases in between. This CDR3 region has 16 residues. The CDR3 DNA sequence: TGTGCCAGCTCACCTTTTGGGCCGGGGAATTCCTACGAGCAGTACTTC. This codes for CASSPFGPGNSYEQYF.

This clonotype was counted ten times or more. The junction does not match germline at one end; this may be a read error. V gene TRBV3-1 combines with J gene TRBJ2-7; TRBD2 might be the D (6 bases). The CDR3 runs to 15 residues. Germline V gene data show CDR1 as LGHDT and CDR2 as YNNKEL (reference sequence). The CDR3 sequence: CASSQARGIRDRRHF. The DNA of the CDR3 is TGTGCCAGCAGCCAAGCCCGGGGGATCCGGGACCGCCGGCACTTC.

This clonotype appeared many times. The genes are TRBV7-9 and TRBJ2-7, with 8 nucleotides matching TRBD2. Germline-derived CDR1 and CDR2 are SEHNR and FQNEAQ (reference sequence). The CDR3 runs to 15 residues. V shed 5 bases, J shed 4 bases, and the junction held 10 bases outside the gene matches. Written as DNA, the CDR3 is TGTGCCAGCAGCCCGAAAGGGACTAGTAGGTACGAGCAGTACTTC. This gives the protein CASSPKGTSRYEQYF.

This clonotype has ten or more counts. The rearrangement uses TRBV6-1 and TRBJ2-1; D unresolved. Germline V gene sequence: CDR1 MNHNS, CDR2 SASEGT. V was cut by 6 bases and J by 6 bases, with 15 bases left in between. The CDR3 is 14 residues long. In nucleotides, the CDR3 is TGTGCCAGCAGGATGCTTGGAGTGGGCAATGAGCAGTTCTTC. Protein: CASRMLGVGNEQFF.

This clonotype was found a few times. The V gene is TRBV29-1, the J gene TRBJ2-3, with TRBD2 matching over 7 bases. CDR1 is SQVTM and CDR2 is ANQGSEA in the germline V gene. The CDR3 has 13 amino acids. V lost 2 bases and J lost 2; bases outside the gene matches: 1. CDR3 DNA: TGCAGCGTTGAACGGGGGGTCACAGATACGCAGTATTTT. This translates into CSVERGVTDTQYF.

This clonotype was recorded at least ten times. The CDR3 DNA reads as TGTGCCAGCAGCCGAGGGACTAGCGGGTTGAATGAGCAGTTCTTC. This encodes CASSRGTSGLNEQFF. The V gene is TRBV3-1, the J gene TRBJ2-1; 12 bases are a match to TRBD2. CDR3 length equals 15 residues. Looked up from germline, CDR1 is LGHDT and CDR2 is YNNKEL (reference sequence). V shed 4 bases and J 7 bases; nucleotides not matched to a gene: 5.

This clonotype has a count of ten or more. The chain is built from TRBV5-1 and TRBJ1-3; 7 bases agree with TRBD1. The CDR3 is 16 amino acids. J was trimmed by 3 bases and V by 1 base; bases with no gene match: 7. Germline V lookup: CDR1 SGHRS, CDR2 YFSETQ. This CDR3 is CASSLQGQRSGNTIYF. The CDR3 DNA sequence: TGCGCCAGCAGCTTGCAGGGACAGAGGAGTGGAAACACCATATATTTT.

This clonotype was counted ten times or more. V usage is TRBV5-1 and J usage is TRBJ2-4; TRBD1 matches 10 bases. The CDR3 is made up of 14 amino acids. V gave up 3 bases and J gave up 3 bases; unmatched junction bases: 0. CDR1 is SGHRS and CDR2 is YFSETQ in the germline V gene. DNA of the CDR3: TGCGCCAGCAGCTGGGACAGGGGCAAAAACATTCAGTACTTC. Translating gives CASSWDRGKNIQYF.

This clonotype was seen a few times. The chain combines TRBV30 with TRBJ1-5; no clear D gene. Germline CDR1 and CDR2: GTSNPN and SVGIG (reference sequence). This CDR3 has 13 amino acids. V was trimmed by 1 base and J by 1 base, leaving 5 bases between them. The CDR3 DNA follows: TGTGCCTGGAGTGACCGAAGCAATCAGCCCCAGCATTTT. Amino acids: CAWSDRSNQPQHF.

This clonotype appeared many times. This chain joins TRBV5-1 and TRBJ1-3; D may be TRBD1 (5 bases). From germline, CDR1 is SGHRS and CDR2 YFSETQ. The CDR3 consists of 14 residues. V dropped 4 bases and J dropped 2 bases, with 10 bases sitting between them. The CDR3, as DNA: TGCGCCAGCAGCCCGGGGCGGGCTGGAAACACCATATATTTT. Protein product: CASSPGRAGNTIYF.

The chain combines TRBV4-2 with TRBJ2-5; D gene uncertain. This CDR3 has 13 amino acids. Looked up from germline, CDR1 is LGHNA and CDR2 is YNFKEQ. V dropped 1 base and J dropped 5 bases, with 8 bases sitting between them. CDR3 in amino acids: CASSQGIEETQYF. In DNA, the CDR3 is TGTGCCAGCAGCCAAGGGATTGAGGAGACCCAGTACTTC.

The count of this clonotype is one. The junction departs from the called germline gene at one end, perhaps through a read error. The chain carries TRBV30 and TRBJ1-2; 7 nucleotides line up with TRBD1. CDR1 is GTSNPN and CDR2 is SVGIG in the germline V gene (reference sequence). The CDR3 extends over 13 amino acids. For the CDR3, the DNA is TGTGCCTGGAGTGGACAGGGTTACTATGCCTACACCTTC. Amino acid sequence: CAWSGQGYYAYTF.

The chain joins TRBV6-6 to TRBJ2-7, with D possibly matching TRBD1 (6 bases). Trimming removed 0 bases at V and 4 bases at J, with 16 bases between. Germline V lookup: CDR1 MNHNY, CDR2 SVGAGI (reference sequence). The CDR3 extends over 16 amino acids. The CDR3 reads CASSYSQGQTPYEQYF. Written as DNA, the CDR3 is TGTGCCAGCAGTTACTCCCAAGGACAGACTCCTTACGAGCAGTACTTC.

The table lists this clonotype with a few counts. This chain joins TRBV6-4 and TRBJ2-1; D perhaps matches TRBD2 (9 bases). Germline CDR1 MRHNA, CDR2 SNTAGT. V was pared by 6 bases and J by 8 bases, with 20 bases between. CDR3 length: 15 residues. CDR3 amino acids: CASSHDRGGRDEQFF. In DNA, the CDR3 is TGTGCCAGCAGCCACGACAGGGGCGGGAGGGATGAGCAGTTCTTC.

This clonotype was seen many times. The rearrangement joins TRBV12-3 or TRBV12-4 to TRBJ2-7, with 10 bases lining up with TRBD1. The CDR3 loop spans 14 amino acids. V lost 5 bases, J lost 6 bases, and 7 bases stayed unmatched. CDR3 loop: CASSHGTGEVEQYF. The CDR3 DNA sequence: TGTGCCAGCAGTCACGGGACAGGGGAGGTCGAGCAGTACTTC.

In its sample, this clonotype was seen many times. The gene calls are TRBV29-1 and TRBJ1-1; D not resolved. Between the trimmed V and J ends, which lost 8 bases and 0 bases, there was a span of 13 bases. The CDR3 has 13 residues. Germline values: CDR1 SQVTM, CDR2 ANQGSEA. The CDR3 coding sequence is TGCAGCAGCTCCGAATACGTGAACACTGAAGCTTTCTTT. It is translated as CSSSEYVNTEAFF.

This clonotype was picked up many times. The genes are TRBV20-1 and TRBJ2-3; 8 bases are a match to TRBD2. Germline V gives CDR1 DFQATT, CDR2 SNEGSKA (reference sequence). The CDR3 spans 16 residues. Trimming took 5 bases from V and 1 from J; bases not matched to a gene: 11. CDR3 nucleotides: TGCAGTGCTCCCCTTGCGGGAGGCCGACGCACAGATACGCAGTATTTT. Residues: CSAPLAGGRRTDTQYF.

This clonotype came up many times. The CDR3 DNA reads as TGTGCCAGCAGCCAGACCACTAGCGGGAGGTCTCTATCCATTCAGTACTTC. This gives the protein CASSQTTSGRSLSIQYF. V usage is TRBV3-1 and J usage is TRBJ2-4, with 12 bases that match TRBD2. Trimming removed 3 bases from V and 9 bases from J; junction bases left unmatched: 12. The germline CDR1 and CDR2 sequences are LGHDT and YNNKEL (reference sequence). The CDR3 extends over 17 amino acids.